The 5 T cell receptor beta chains presented below share a single source sample, sequenced in a study of T cell repertoires in cytomegalovirus infection. TCRdb recomputed calls from the reads with MiXCR, one row per CDR3 protein. The sample includes around 290,000 distinct CDR3 sequences, roughly 23% of them seen just once. The source material was PBMCs. Every receptor here comes from a human donor in good health (CMV status not recorded). Some clones in this sample may be carry-over from other donors' samples.

This clonotype was observed a few times. The CDR3 here is CSVSPLGGNTEAFF. CDR3 nucleotides: TGCAGCGTCTCCCCCCTAGGGGGGAACACTGAAGCTTTCTTT. The gene calls are TRBV29-1 and TRBJ1-1, with a possible D match to TRBD1 (6 bases). This CDR3 is 14 amino acids long. V lost 6 bases to trimming and J lost 1 base, with 15 bases between them. The germline V gene has CDR1 SQVTM and CDR2 ANQGSEA.

The chain is built from TRBV10-2 and TRBJ1-2; the match to TRBD1 covers 8 bases. The junction had 5 bases not matched to a gene; V was cut back by 2 bases and J by 6 bases. The germline V gene encodes CDR1 WSHSY and CDR2 SAAADI. The CDR3 runs 14 residues. CDR3: CASSETDREDGYTF. CDR3 nucleotides: TGCGCCAGCAGTGAGACGGACAGGGAGGATGGCTACACCTTC.

This chain links TRBV19 with TRBJ2-5; D unclear. Germline values: CDR1 LNHDA, CDR2 SQIVND (reference sequence). The germline V and J ends were trimmed by 5 bases and 2 bases, with 12 bases remaining between them. This CDR3 is 14 amino acids long. The CDR3 loop reads CASSVASRQETQYF. CDR3 in DNA: TGTGCCAGTAGTGTCGCCAGTCGACAAGAGACCCAGTACTTC.

The chain is built from TRBV11-2 and TRBJ1-4; D call uncertain. V was trimmed by 1 base and J by 4 bases, leaving 7 bases between them. Germline V gene sequence: CDR1 SGHAT, CDR2 FQNNGV. This CDR3 contains 14 residues. The CDR3 DNA is TGTGCCAGCAGCTTAGCGGGGTTTAATGAAAAACTGTTTTTT. This sequence encodes CASSLAGFNEKLFF.

There are a few counts of this clonotype. The chain employs TRBV19 and TRBJ1-3; D gene unclear. The germline gives CDR1 LNHDA, CDR2 SQIVND (reference sequence). With 0 bases removed from V and 0 bases from J, the gap between germline ends came to 9 bases. The CDR3 sequence is 16 residues long. CDR3 bases: TGTGCCAGTAGTATAGACAAGACGAACTCTGGAAACACCATATATTTT. Encoded protein: CASSIDKTNSGNTIYF.